Each of the 3 T cell receptor beta chains below was sequenced from the same sample in a study of T-cell reconstitution after alpha-beta-depleted transplantation in children. Using unique molecular identifiers, the investigators prepared the TCRbeta library. Each CDR3 protein gets one entry after TCRdb re-called the PCR reads with MiXCR. Among about 440,000 distinct CDR3 sequences listed, 43% were seen once. The material sequenced was PBMCs, taken before TCRalphabeta/CD19-depleted stem cell transplant. The receptor source for this set is a girl aged 2-10 years with aplastic anemia, due to receive a stem cell transplant.

This clonotype was counted a few times. The chain combines TRBV10-3 with TRBJ2-1; a weak D match, TRBD2 (6 bases). The CDR3 loop spans 15 amino acids. V was trimmed by 0 bases and J by 8 bases, leaving 14 bases between them. Germline V gives CDR1 ENHRY, CDR2 SYGVKD. CDR3 amino acids: CAISESEGPGDEQFF. The CDR3 DNA reads TGTGCCATCAGTGAGTCGGAGGGGCCCGGGGATGAGCAGTTCTTC.

This chain uses TRBV29-1 with TRBJ2-5; TRBD1 is a possible D gene (5 bases). The CDR3 has 12 residues. Looked up from germline, CDR1 is SQVTM and CDR2 is ANQGSEA. V gave up 2 bases and J gave up 8 bases, with 12 bases separating them. The CDR3 coding sequence is TGCAGCGTTGAAAGCATTGGGGCAACCCAGTACTTC. Its protein is CSVESIGATQYF.

This clonotype was detected only a few times. The rearrangement links TRBV12-3 or TRBV12-4 to TRBJ2-2; tentative D call: TRBD2 (5 bases). V lost 6 bases and J 6 bases, leaving 11 bases between the germline ends. The CDR3 loop spans 13 amino acids. The CDR3 spells CASSPTRAGELFF. In nucleotides, the CDR3 is TGTGCCAGCAGCCCTACTAGGGCCGGGGAGCTGTTTTTT.